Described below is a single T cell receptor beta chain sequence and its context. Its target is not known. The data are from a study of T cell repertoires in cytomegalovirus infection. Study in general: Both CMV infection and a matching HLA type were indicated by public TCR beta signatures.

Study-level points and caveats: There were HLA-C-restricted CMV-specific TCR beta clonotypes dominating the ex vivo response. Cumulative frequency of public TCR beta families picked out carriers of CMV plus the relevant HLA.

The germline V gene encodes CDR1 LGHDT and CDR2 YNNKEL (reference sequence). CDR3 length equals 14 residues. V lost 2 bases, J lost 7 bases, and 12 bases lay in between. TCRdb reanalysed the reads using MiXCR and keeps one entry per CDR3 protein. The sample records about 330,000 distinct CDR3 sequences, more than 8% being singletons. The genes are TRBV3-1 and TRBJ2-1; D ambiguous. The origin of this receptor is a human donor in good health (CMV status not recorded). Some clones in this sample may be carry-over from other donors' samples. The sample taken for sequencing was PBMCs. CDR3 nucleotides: TGTGCCAGCAGCCAACCTCCTCAAGGGAATGAGCAGTTCTTC. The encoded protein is CASSQPPQGNEQFF.